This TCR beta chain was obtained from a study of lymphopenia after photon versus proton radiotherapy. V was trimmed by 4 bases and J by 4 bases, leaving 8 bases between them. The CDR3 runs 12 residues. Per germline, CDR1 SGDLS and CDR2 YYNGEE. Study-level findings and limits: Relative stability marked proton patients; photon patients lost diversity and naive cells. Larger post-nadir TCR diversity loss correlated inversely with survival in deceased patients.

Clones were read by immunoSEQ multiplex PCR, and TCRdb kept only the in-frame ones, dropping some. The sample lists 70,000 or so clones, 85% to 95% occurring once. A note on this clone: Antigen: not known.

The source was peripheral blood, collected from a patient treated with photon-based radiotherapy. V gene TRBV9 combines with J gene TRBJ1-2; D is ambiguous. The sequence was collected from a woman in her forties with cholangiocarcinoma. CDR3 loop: CASSQYSYGYTF. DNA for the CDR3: TGTGCCAGCAGCCAATATTCCTATGGCTACACCTTC.